This T cell receptor (beta chain) was observed in a study of cytomegalovirus exposure and HLA in healthy donors. PCR employed 60 Vbeta and 13 Jbeta primers. Generated by immunoSEQ multiplex PCR, the TCRdb table keeps only in-frame clones and is missing some. This repertoire shows roughly 95,000 clones, roughly four fifths found once; its top ten account for nearly 3.5%. Sample: PBMCs. The sequence came from a man aged 25-45 years in good health and CMV-seropositive.

CDR3 nucleotide sequence: TGTGCCAGCAGTTCCTCTGCCCTGAGGGAGCAGTACTTC. This translates into CASSSSALREQYF. The chain is built from TRBV6-5 and TRBJ2-7; D is unclear. The CDR3 loop spans 13 amino acids. Trimming stripped 4 bases from V and 7 bases from J, with 14 bases between. Germline-derived CDR1 and CDR2 are MNHEY and SVGAGI.